Listed below are T cell receptor beta chains from one sample, sequenced in a study of PD-1 blockade in mismatch repair-deficient tumors. Sequencing used immunoSEQ multiplex PCR; TCRdb keeps in-frame clones, though not all of them. The sample has about 120,000 clones, 85% to 90% seen once. The starting material was peripheral blood, obtained 44 weeks after starting pembrolizumab. Every receptor here comes from an adult with mismatch repair-deficient cancer. Each CDR3 is given with its conserved first and last residue. A D gene is named only where the DNA matches it firmly. Where a row states a size, it is once, few, many or the class of an expanded clone; other rows omit it.

d_call: NA; v_call: TRBV7-6; clone_size: NA; j_call: TRBJ1-1; cdr3_nt: TGTGCCAGCAGCCACGGGCCAGGGCGAAAGGCTGAAGCTTTCTTT; cdr3_aa: CASSHGPGRKAEAFF
d_call: NA; v_call: TRBV21-1; clone_size: few; j_call: TRBJ1-5; cdr3_nt: TGTGCCAACAGGGCGAACAATCAGCCCCAGCATTTT; cdr3_aa: CANRANNQPQHF
d_call: TRBD2; v_call: TRBV9; clone_size: NA; j_call: TRBJ2-1; cdr3_nt: TGTGCCAGCAGCGCGAGACTAGCGGGAGGGGACAATGAGCAGTTCTTC; cdr3_aa: CASSARLAGGDNEQFF
d_call: TRBD2; v_call: TRBV11-3; clone_size: NA; j_call: TRBJ2-2; cdr3_nt: TGTGCCAGCAGCTTCCCCTATAGCGGGAGTACCGGGGAGCTGTTTTTT; cdr3_aa: CASSFPYSGSTGELFF
d_call: NA; v_call: TRBV19; clone_size: once; j_call: TRBJ1-1; cdr3_nt: TGTGCCAGTAGTCCCAGAAGCGGAGGCCCCGAAGCTTTCTTT; cdr3_aa: CASSPRSGGPEAFF
d_call: TRBD2; v_call: TRBV28; clone_size: NA; j_call: TRBJ2-1; cdr3_nt: TGTGCCAGCAATCACGGGACTAGACGCGATGAGCAGTTCTTC; cdr3_aa: CASNHGTRRDEQFF
d_call: TRBD2; v_call: TRBV11-2; clone_size: NA; j_call: TRBJ2-5; cdr3_nt: TGTGCCAGCAGCCCCGCGGGCGGGAGGTGGGGTCAAGAGACCCAGTACTTC; cdr3_aa: CASSPAGGRWGQETQYF
d_call: NA; v_call: TRBV4-2; clone_size: NA; j_call: TRBJ2-2; cdr3_nt: TGTGCCAGCAGCCAAGAGTTATGGGCCGGGGAGCTGTTTTTT; cdr3_aa: CASSQELWAGELFF
d_call: TRBD2; v_call: TRBV10-2; clone_size: NA; j_call: TRBJ2-1; cdr3_nt: TGCGCCAGCAGGGCGGGGGGCGGGAGTCGTGAGCAGTTCTTC; cdr3_aa: CASRAGGGSREQFF
d_call: NA; v_call: TRBV28; clone_size: NA; j_call: TRBJ1-3; cdr3_nt: TGTGCCAGCAGTTTTCTTGGCGTGGGCAGGCTCCTACCCTCTGGAAACACCATATATTTT; cdr3_aa: CASSFLGVGRLLPSGNTIYF
d_call: TRBD2; v_call: TRBV11-2; clone_size: NA; j_call: TRBJ2-1; cdr3_nt: TGTGCCAGCAGCCGAGCGGGAGGAAGGCGTGAGCAGTTCTTC; cdr3_aa: CASSRAGGRREQFF
d_call: NA; v_call: TRBV28; clone_size: few; j_call: TRBJ1-2; cdr3_nt: TGTGCCAGCGGATCACAGGGAGACTATGGCTACACCTTC; cdr3_aa: CASGSQGDYGYTF
d_call: TRBD2; v_call: TRBV29-1; clone_size: NA; j_call: TRBJ2-7; cdr3_nt: TGCAGCCCCGGGACTAGCGGAACAAAAGCCTACGAGCAGTACTTC; cdr3_aa: CSPGTSGTKAYEQYF
d_call: TRBD2; v_call: TRBV7-8; clone_size: NA; j_call: TRBJ2-2; cdr3_nt: TGTGCCGGCGGGGGATCAAACACCGGGGAGCTGTTTTTT; cdr3_aa: CAGGGSNTGELFF
d_call: TRBD2; v_call: TRBV15; clone_size: NA; j_call: TRBJ2-5; cdr3_nt: TGTGCCACCAGCAGAGATGCTTGGGGCTTCAGCGGGAGTAGTAAAGAGACCCAGTACTTC; cdr3_aa: CATSRDAWGFSGSSKETQYF
d_call: NA; v_call: TRBV5-4; clone_size: NA; j_call: TRBJ1-2; cdr3_nt: TGTGCCAGCAGCCCAACGGGACGGGAGGGCTGGGGCTATGGCTACACCTTC; cdr3_aa: CASSPTGREGWGYGYTF
d_call: TRBD1; v_call: TRBV11-2; clone_size: once; j_call: TRBJ2-6; cdr3_nt: TGTGCCAGCAGCGAAACAGGGGGCAGAGCCAACGTCCTGACTTTC; cdr3_aa: CASSETGGRANVLTF
d_call: TRBD2; v_call: TRBV14; clone_size: NA; j_call: TRBJ2-7; cdr3_nt: TGTGCCAGCAGCCAATCTCCGGGACTAGCGGGAGGCTCCTACGAGCAGTACTTC; cdr3_aa: CASSQSPGLAGGSYEQYF
d_call: NA; v_call: TRBV7-9; clone_size: NA; j_call: TRBJ2-7; cdr3_nt: TGTGCCAGCAGCCCCGATGTCTCCTCCTACGAGCAGTACTTC; cdr3_aa: CASSPDVSSYEQYF
d_call: TRBD1; v_call: TRBV6-6; clone_size: NA; j_call: TRBJ2-7; cdr3_nt: TGTGCCAGCAGTTCCCCACAGGGGGCCTACGAGCAGTACTTC; cdr3_aa: CASSSPQGAYEQYF
d_call: NA; v_call: TRBV30; clone_size: NA; j_call: TRBJ2-1; cdr3_nt: TGTGCCTGGAGTGTAACCATGAGTGTGAAAAATGAGCAGTTCTTC; cdr3_aa: CAWSVTMSVKNEQFF
d_call: NA; v_call: TRBV27; clone_size: NA; j_call: TRBJ1-5; cdr3_nt: TGTGCCAGCAGGGATGGCGGGTTCCTAAATCCCCAGCATTTT; cdr3_aa: CASRDGGFLNPQHF
d_call: NA; v_call: TRBV14; clone_size: NA; j_call: TRBJ2-1; cdr3_nt: TGTGCCAGCAGCGAAGACGACTATGGAGCCTACAATGAGCAGTTCTTC; cdr3_aa: CASSEDDYGAYNEQFF
d_call: TRBD2; v_call: TRBV6-5; clone_size: NA; j_call: TRBJ2-3; cdr3_nt: TGTGCCAGCAGGACCGGGACTAGTTTTTCGCAGTATTTT; cdr3_aa: CASRTGTSFSQYF
d_call: TRBD1; v_call: TRBV4-3; clone_size: NA; j_call: TRBJ2-7; cdr3_nt: TGCGCCAGCAGCCCGGACAGGGGAGGAATCGAGCAGTACTTC; cdr3_aa: CASSPDRGGIEQYF
d_call: NA; v_call: TRBV6-1; clone_size: once; j_call: TRBJ1-5; cdr3_nt: TGTGCCAGCGTGGGAGTGGGTGATAGCAATCAGCCCCAGCATTTT; cdr3_aa: CASVGVGDSNQPQHF
d_call: NA; v_call: TRBV27; clone_size: NA; j_call: TRBJ2-7; cdr3_nt: TGTGCCAGCAGTTCGCTATCGAGCTACGAGCAGTACTTC; cdr3_aa: CASSSLSSYEQYF
d_call: NA; v_call: TRBV15; clone_size: NA; j_call: TRBJ2-7; cdr3_nt: TGTGCCACCAGCAGAGATGGGGGGCGGAGCTCCTACGAGCAGTACTTC; cdr3_aa: CATSRDGGRSSYEQYF
d_call: NA; v_call: TRBV12-5; clone_size: NA; j_call: TRBJ2-3; cdr3_nt: TGTGCTAGTGTATGGGGCACTAGCACAGATACGCAGTATTTT; cdr3_aa: CASVWGTSTDTQYF
d_call: TRBD1; v_call: TRBV13; clone_size: NA; j_call: TRBJ2-1; cdr3_nt: TGTGCCAGCAGCCCGCGGACAGGTCGTGGGGGTGAGCAGTTCTTC; cdr3_aa: CASSPRTGRGGEQFF
d_call: NA; v_call: TRBV7-9; clone_size: NA; j_call: TRBJ2-1; cdr3_nt: TGTGCCAGCAGCTTGGGTGGAGATTACAATGAGCAGTTCTTC; cdr3_aa: CASSLGGDYNEQFF
d_call: NA; v_call: TRBV28; clone_size: once; j_call: TRBJ2-3; cdr3_nt: TGTGCCAGCAGTACAGATGCCTGGGGCACAGATACGCAGTATTTT; cdr3_aa: CASSTDAWGTDTQYF
d_call: NA; v_call: TRBV10-1; clone_size: NA; j_call: TRBJ2-3; cdr3_nt: TGCGCCAGCAGTGATACACTCATCACAGATACGCAGTATTTT; cdr3_aa: CASSDTLITDTQYF
d_call: NA; v_call: TRBV19; clone_size: NA; j_call: TRBJ2-1; cdr3_nt: TGTGCCACCACAGCCGATTTCTCCTACAATGAGCAGTTCTTC; cdr3_aa: CATTADFSYNEQFF
d_call: TRBD1; v_call: TRBV7-9; clone_size: NA; j_call: TRBJ1-4; cdr3_nt: TGTGCCAGCAGCGGGGACAGGCGGAATGAAAAACTGTTTTTT; cdr3_aa: CASSGDRRNEKLFF
d_call: TRBD2; v_call: TRBV5-6; clone_size: NA; j_call: TRBJ2-1; cdr3_nt: TGTGCCAGCAGCTTGGGTAGCGGGAGTGCAAGCTCCTACAATGAGCAGTTCTTC; cdr3_aa: CASSLGSGSASSYNEQFF
d_call: NA; v_call: TRBV5-1; clone_size: NA; j_call: TRBJ2-3; cdr3_nt: TGCGCCAGCAGCTTGTGGATGGGGACAGATACGCAGTATTTT; cdr3_aa: CASSLWMGTDTQYF
d_call: NA; v_call: TRBV11-3; clone_size: NA; j_call: TRBJ2-4; cdr3_nt: TGTGCCAGCAGCCGGGGCCCCGAAAACATTCAGTACTTC; cdr3_aa: CASSRGPENIQYF
d_call: NA; v_call: TRBV5-1; clone_size: NA; j_call: TRBJ1-5; cdr3_nt: TGCGCCAGCAGCTTGACAGGGCAGAGCAATCAGCCCCAGCATTTT; cdr3_aa: CASSLTGQSNQPQHF
d_call: NA; v_call: TRBV18; clone_size: NA; j_call: TRBJ2-1; cdr3_nt: TGTGCCAGCTCACTGACAACCTACAATGAGCAGTTCTTC; cdr3_aa: CASSLTTYNEQFF
d_call: TRBD2; v_call: TRBV28; clone_size: NA; j_call: TRBJ2-5; cdr3_nt: TGTGCCAGCATGCCGGGACTAGCGGGAGAGACCCAGTACTTC; cdr3_aa: CASMPGLAGETQYF
d_call: NA; v_call: TRBV5-5; clone_size: NA; j_call: TRBJ1-1; cdr3_nt: TGTGCCAGCAGCTTGTTGGATATGAACACTGAAGCTTTCTTT; cdr3_aa: CASSLLDMNTEAFF
d_call: NA; v_call: TRBV7-2; clone_size: NA; j_call: TRBJ2-7; cdr3_nt: TGTGCCAGCAGCTTAGCCGTCTACGAGCAGTACTTC; cdr3_aa: CASSLAVYEQYF
d_call: NA; v_call: TRBV5-5; clone_size: NA; j_call: TRBJ2-4; cdr3_nt: TGTGCCAGCAGCTTCTATCCCGCAGGGGACGGAGAGAACATTCAGTACTTC; cdr3_aa: CASSFYPAGDGENIQYF
d_call: TRBD1; v_call: TRBV13; clone_size: NA; j_call: TRBJ2-5; cdr3_nt: TGTGCCAGCAGCTTAGCGCCGGGACAGGGGATCCAAGAGACCCAGTACTTC; cdr3_aa: CASSLAPGQGIQETQYF
d_call: NA; v_call: TRBV28; clone_size: NA; j_call: TRBJ2-2; cdr3_nt: TGTGCCAGCAGTTTTCGGACGGTTACGAACACCGGGGAGCTGTTTTTT; cdr3_aa: CASSFRTVTNTGELFF
d_call: TRBD2; v_call: TRBV27; clone_size: NA; j_call: TRBJ2-7; cdr3_nt: TGTGCCAGCAGTTTGGGAGCGGGAGGAGGCGAGCAGTACTTC; cdr3_aa: CASSLGAGGGEQYF
d_call: TRBD1; v_call: TRBV6-6; clone_size: once; j_call: TRBJ2-2; cdr3_nt: TGTGCCAGCAGTTACTCCGGGACAGCCGGGGAGCTGTTTTTT; cdr3_aa: CASSYSGTAGELFF
d_call: NA; v_call: TRBV4-3; clone_size: NA; j_call: TRBJ2-6; cdr3_nt: TGCGCCAGCAGCCAAAATGAGGAGCGGAGGAGCTCTGGGGCCAACGTCCTGACTTTC; cdr3_aa: CASSQNEERRSSGANVLTF
d_call: TRBD2; v_call: TRBV4-1; clone_size: NA; j_call: TRBJ2-5; cdr3_nt: TGCGCCAGCAGCCAAGCACTAGCGGGGAGAGTTAGGGAGACCCAGTACTTC; cdr3_aa: CASSQALAGRVRETQYF
d_call: TRBD1; v_call: TRBV7-2; clone_size: NA; j_call: TRBJ2-2; cdr3_nt: TGTGCCAGCAGCTTATCGGCAGGGGGCTCGGCCGGGGAGCTGTTTTTT; cdr3_aa: CASSLSAGGSAGELFF
d_call: NA; v_call: TRBV5-6; clone_size: NA; j_call: TRBJ2-5; cdr3_nt: TGTGCCAGCAGCTTGGTGACAGAGCAAGAGACCCAGTACTTC; cdr3_aa: CASSLVTEQETQYF
d_call: NA; v_call: TRBV7-9; clone_size: NA; j_call: TRBJ2-1; cdr3_nt: TGTGCCAGCAGCCCAGGCCGGAGCTCCTACAATGAGCAGTTCTTC; cdr3_aa: CASSPGRSSYNEQFF
d_call: NA; v_call: TRBV5-1; clone_size: NA; j_call: TRBJ1-1; cdr3_nt: TGCGCCAGCAATCGGGGGATGAACACTGAAGCTTTCTTT; cdr3_aa: CASNRGMNTEAFF
d_call: TRBD1; v_call: TRBV28; clone_size: NA; j_call: TRBJ2-1; cdr3_nt: TGTGCCAGCAGCCGTACAGGGGTCCTCGATGAGCAGTTCTTC; cdr3_aa: CASSRTGVLDEQFF
d_call: NA; v_call: TRBV2; clone_size: NA; j_call: TRBJ1-1; cdr3_nt: TGTGCCAGCGGGAGATCTGAAGCTTTCTTT; cdr3_aa: CASGRSEAFF